Below, 31 T cell receptor beta chains from the same sample are listed, as sequenced in a study of blood T cell repertoires in COVID-19. Sequencing used immunoSEQ multiplex PCR; TCRdb keeps in-frame clones, though not all of them. The sample includes about 180,000 clones, 70% to 90% of them seen just once. The sequencing sample was made of peripheral blood. Every receptor here comes from a human donor with active or convalescent COVID-19. The donor label of this sample is uncertain.

The J gene is TRBJ1-5, the V gene TRBV19; 9 nucleotides match TRBD1. Germline assignment: CDR1 LNHDA and CDR2 SQIVND (reference sequence). The CDR3 has 17 residues. Losses at the gene ends were 1 base for V and 2 bases for J; bases not matched to a gene: 6. The CDR3 DNA is TGTGCCAGTAGTATAGTTGGGACAGGGAGAGGCAATCAGCCCCAGCATTTT. Amino acids: CASSIVGTGRGNQPQHF.

This sequence joins TRBV5-1 and TRBJ1-6, with a possible D match to TRBD1 (6 bases). CDR3 length: 15 residues. The V and J ends lost 1 base and 9 bases respectively, with 14 bases between them. The V gene's germline CDR1 is SGHRS and CDR2 YFSETQ. CDR3 bases: TGCGCCAGCAGCTTGCAGGGGACCCATGGTTCACCCCTCCACTTT. It encodes CASSLQGTHGSPLHF.

The chain uses TRBV4-3 and TRBJ1-2; the D gene is possibly TRBD1 (6 bases). The germline gives CDR1 LGHNA, CDR2 YSLEER. The CDR3 is made up of 17 amino acids. V was shortened by 0 bases and J by 1 base, with 15 bases between the two germline ends. The CDR3 reads CASSQDWGRRSNYGYTF. The CDR3 DNA reads TGCGCCAGCAGCCAAGACTGGGGGCGCAGGAGTAACTATGGCTACACCTTC.

The chain couples TRBV2 to TRBJ2-1; TRBD1 matches at 8 bases. The CDR3 has 14 residues. V was pared by 6 bases and J by 3 bases, with 4 bases of the junction left unmatched. Germline values: CDR1 SNHLY, CDR2 FYNNEI. In DNA, the CDR3 is TGTGCCAGCAGGAGGACAGGGAGCTACAATGAGCAGTTCTTC. It encodes CASRRTGSYNEQFF.

CDR3 region: CASSVAGVPLNSDTQYF. In DNA form, the CDR3 reads TGTGCCAGCAGCGTAGCCGGGGTTCCCCTGAACTCAGATACGCAGTATTTT. The genes are TRBV9 and TRBJ2-3; D possibly corresponds to TRBD2 (5 bases). The CDR3 has 17 amino acids. Germline lookup yields CDR1 SGDLS and CDR2 YYNGEE. Trimming pared 0 bases from V and 4 bases from J, leaving 18 bases between.

The CDR3 sequence: CASSDPFSDEQYF. CDR3 sequence (DNA): TGCGCCAGCAGTGATCCGTTCAGCGACGAGCAGTACTTC. This chain joins TRBV10-1 and TRBJ2-7; D remains ambiguous. From germline, CDR1 is WNHNN and CDR2 SYGVQD (reference sequence). The CDR3 is 13 amino acids. Trimming stripped 3 bases from V and 5 bases from J, with 11 bases between.

V is TRBV5-1 and J is TRBJ1-1; a possible D gene is TRBD1 (6 bases). Germline V gene data show CDR1 as SGHRS and CDR2 as YFSETQ. The germline V and J ends were trimmed by 0 bases and 4 bases, with 19 bases remaining between them. There are 17 residues in the CDR3. For the CDR3, the DNA is TGCGCCAGCAGCTTGGTCCCACAGGGTAGGGGGATCACTGAAGCTTTCTTT. Amino acid sequence: CASSLVPQGRGITEAFF.

The chain recombines TRBV24-1 with TRBJ2-5, with a tentative D call TRBD1 (6 bases). CDR3 size: 14 residues. V lost 1 base to trimming and J lost 6 bases, with 11 bases between them. In germline, CDR1 is KGHDR, CDR2 SFDVKD. CDR3 DNA: TGTGCCACCAGTGATTTTGGGCAGGGGAAGACCCAGTACTTC. Translated: CATSDFGQGKTQYF.

The gene calls are TRBV30 and TRBJ1-2, with a tentative D call TRBD1 (5 bases). Trimming cost V 5 bases and J 5 bases, with 21 bases left between them. CDR3 length equals 15 residues. CDR1 is GTSNPN and CDR2 is SVGIG in the germline V gene (reference sequence). The CDR3: CAWGWTPVRRYGYTF. The CDR3 bases are TGTGCCTGGGGGTGGACACCGGTCCGTCGGTATGGCTACACCTTC.

CDR3 nucleotides: TGTGCCAGCAGCTTGGCCCGACAGGGTCTTAGCTATGGCTACACCTTC. This gives the protein CASSLARQGLSYGYTF. The gene calls are TRBV7-3 and TRBJ1-2; TRBD1 matches at 7 bases. The V and J ends lost 3 bases and 4 bases, in that order; junction bases with no gene match: 11. This CDR3 has 16 amino acids. Germline V gives CDR1 SGHTA, CDR2 FQGTGA. The variable domain in full, completed from reference TRBV7-3 and TRBJ1-2, reads GAGVSQTPSNKVTEKGKYVELRCDPISGHTALYWYRQSLGQGPEFLIYFQGTGAADDSGLPNDRFFAVRPEGSVSTLKIQRTERGDSAVYLCASSLARQGLSYGYTFGSGTRLTVV.

The chain combines TRBV10-3 with TRBJ2-7, with 9 bases lining up with TRBD2. Trimming cost V 4 bases and J 5 bases; bases outside gene matches: 15. The germline CDR1 and CDR2 sequences are ENHRY and SYGVKD. This CDR3 spans 17 amino acids. The CDR3 nucleotides read TGTGCCATCAGTGTTTCTGAAGCGGGGGGTCACCTAAACGAGCAGTACTTC. It is translated as CAISVSEAGGHLNEQYF.

The chain uses TRBV30 and TRBJ1-5; 7 nucleotides match TRBD1. The germline gives CDR1 GTSNPN, CDR2 SVGIG (reference sequence). The CDR3 totals 18 residues. Unmatched junction bases numbered 12, after V lost 1 base and J lost 0 bases. The CDR3 here is CAWSGWAGTDDSNQPQHF. The CDR3 region has the DNA TGTGCCTGGAGTGGATGGGCCGGGACAGACGATAGCAATCAGCCCCAGCATTTT.

This chain uses TRBV7-2 with TRBJ1-4; TRBD1 agrees at 11 bases. This CDR3 comprises 16 residues. CDR1 SGHTA and CDR2 FQGNSA come from the germline V gene. The J segment lost 5 bases and the V segment lost 6 bases, leaving 8 bases of the junction unmatched. The CDR3 here is CASSPGQGGWNEKLFF. The CDR3 DNA follows: TGTGCCAGCAGTCCGGGACAGGGGGGTTGGAATGAAAAACTGTTTTTT.

The J gene is TRBJ2-2, the V gene TRBV3-1 (or the pseudogene TRBV3-2); TRBD1 aligns across 7 bases. V shed 4 bases and J 2 bases; nucleotides not matched to a gene: 10. The CDR3 consists of 17 residues. Germline V gives CDR1 LGHDT, CDR2 YNNKEL (reference sequence). The CDR3 loop is CASSRSRSGGNTGELFF. The CDR3 DNA is TGTGCCAGCAGCCGCTCCCGGTCAGGGGGAAACACCGGGGAGCTGTTTTTT.

The rearrangement joins TRBV19 to TRBJ1-2, with TRBD1 matching 11 bases. V gave up 3 bases and J gave up 4 bases; unmatched junction bases: 1. CDR1 and CDR2 (germline): LNHDA, SQIVND (reference sequence). The CDR3 has 14 amino acids. CDR3 in amino acids: CASSIGTGGYGYTF. In nucleotides, the CDR3 is TGTGCCAGTAGTATTGGGACAGGGGGCTATGGCTACACCTTC.

This clone was observed at least ten times. This sequence joins TRBV7-3 and TRBJ2-7, with 13 nucleotides matching TRBD2. J lost 6 bases, V lost 4 bases, and 3 bases had no gene match. This CDR3 comprises 14 residues. Germline V gives CDR1 SGHTA, CDR2 FQGTGA. Here the CDR3 reads CASSYGTSGAEQYF. The CDR3 DNA reads as TGTGCCAGCAGCTACGGGACTAGCGGGGCCGAGCAGTACTTC.

The chain recombines TRBV7-3 with TRBJ2-1; 10 nucleotides match TRBD2. Per the germline V gene, CDR1 is SGHTA and CDR2 is FQGTGA. The length of the CDR3 is 16 residues. The trim removed 5 bases at V and 8 bases at J, leaving 12 bases unmatched. The CDR3 is CASSQRNTAGGYEQFF. The CDR3 nucleotides read TGTGCCAGCAGCCAAAGGAACACAGCGGGAGGGTATGAGCAGTTCTTC.

The chain links TRBV5-1 to TRBJ1-2, with 8 nucleotides matching TRBD1. The CDR3 length is 14 residues. Germline V gene data show CDR1 as SGHRS and CDR2 as YFSETQ. V shed 3 bases, J shed 6 bases, and the junction held 7 bases outside the gene matches. CDR3 in DNA: TGCGCCAGCAGCTACAGACAGGGGAGGGATGGCTACACCTTC. It specifies CASSYRQGRDGYTF.

J is TRBJ2-1 and V is TRBV28; TRBD1 matches 7 bases. This CDR3 region has 15 residues. The V and J ends lost 1 base and 4 bases, in that order; junction bases with no gene match: 4. Germline CDR1 MDHEN, CDR2 SYDVKM. The CDR3 region is CASSLLGTAYNEQFF. CDR3 bases: TGTGCCAGCAGTTTATTAGGGACAGCGTACAATGAGCAGTTCTTC.

The rearrangement links TRBV20-1 to TRBJ2-5; the D gene is possibly TRBD2 (6 bases). The germline V and J ends were trimmed by 3 bases and 5 bases, with 13 bases remaining between them. The germline V gene encodes CDR1 DFQATT and CDR2 SNEGSKA (reference sequence). The CDR3 totals 13 residues. The CDR3 bases are TGCAGTGCTAGTCGGCTAGCGAGTGAGACCCAGTACTTC. Encoded protein: CSASRLASETQYF.

V and J are TRBV19 and TRBJ1-5; no reliable D call. The V end was cut by 3 bases, the J end by 3 bases, with 18 bases between. Looked up from germline, CDR1 is LNHDA and CDR2 is SQIVND (reference sequence). The CDR3 runs to 17 residues. The CDR3, as DNA: TGTGCCAGTAGTATTAACCACAGACCGCTTATCAATCAGCCCCAGCATTTT. Amino acid sequence: CASSINHRPLINQPQHF.

This sequence joins TRBV3-1 (or the pseudogene TRBV3-2) and TRBJ2-7; 9 nucleotides agree with TRBD1. V lost 4 bases to trimming and J lost 2 bases; unmatched junction nucleotides: 9. The length of the CDR3 is 16 residues. Germline CDR1 is LGHDT and CDR2 is YNNKEL (reference sequence). CDR3 nucleotides: TGTGCCAGCAGCCTTTGGGGGACAGGGAAGACCTACGAGCAGTACTTC. It codes for CASSLWGTGKTYEQYF.

The chain uses TRBV5-1 and TRBJ2-5, with 12 bases aligning to TRBD2. Germline CDR1 is SGHRS and CDR2 is YFSETQ. The CDR3 loop spans 16 amino acids. V trimming: 4 bases; J trimming: 5 bases; junction bases outside the gene matches: 9. CDR3 bases: TGCGCCAGCAGCCCGGACGGACTAGCGGGACGGGAGACCCAGTACTTC. This sequence encodes CASSPDGLAGRETQYF.

The chain joins TRBV6-6 to TRBJ2-7, with D perhaps matching TRBD2 (5 bases). This CDR3 comprises 14 residues. V was trimmed by 4 bases and J by 0 bases, leaving 10 bases between them. Germline V lookup: CDR1 MNHNY, CDR2 SVGAGI (reference sequence). This CDR3 reads CASSWTYSSYEQYF. For the CDR3, the DNA is TGTGCCAGCAGTTGGACTTACAGCTCCTACGAGCAGTACTTC.

The V call is TRBV7-6, the J call TRBJ2-7, with TRBD1 matching 9 bases. Looked up from germline, CDR1 is SGHVS and CDR2 is FNYEAQ. After removal of 6 bases from V and 5 bases from J, the junction contained 11 bases not matched to a gene. This CDR3 is 15 amino acids long. The CDR3 DNA sequence: TGTGCCAGCAGACAAACCGGGACAGGGATCCACGAGCAGTACTTC. Protein: CASRQTGTGIHEQYF.

This clone was seen more than once but under ten times. The chain employs TRBV7-9 and TRBJ1-6; D is perhaps TRBD1 (6 bases). Trimming took 2 bases from V and 7 from J, leaving 9 bases between them. The length of the CDR3 is 14 residues. The germline V gene encodes CDR1 SEHNR and CDR2 FQNEAQ (reference sequence). CDR3 nucleotides: TGTGCCAGCAGCTTACCAGGGGAAAATTCACCCCTCCACTTT. Protein product: CASSLPGENSPLHF. Full variable domain (rest looked up from reference TRBV7-9 and TRBJ1-6): DTGVSQNPRHKITKRGQNVTFRCDPISEHNRLYWYRQTLGQGPEFLTYFQNEAQLEKSRLLSDRFSAERPKGSFSTLEIQRTEQGDSAMYLCASSLPGENSPLHFGNGTRLTVT.

The sample holds a few counts of this clone. The gene calls are TRBV18 and TRBJ1-2; D gene uncertain. This CDR3 region has 15 residues. From germline, CDR1 is KGHSH and CDR2 LQKENI. Trimming shortened V by 0 bases and J by 8 bases, and 16 bases separated the two germline ends. The CDR3 DNA follows: TGTGCCAGCTCACCACCTAATGGTAGAGAAAAGGGCTACACCTTC. It is translated as CASSPPNGREKGYTF.

DNA for the CDR3: TGTGCCAGCAGTGACTACAGCGGGGAGCTGTTTTTT. It translates to CASSDYSGELFF. The chain couples TRBV2 to TRBJ2-2; D is uncertain. In germline, CDR1 is SNHLY, CDR2 FYNNEI. The CDR3 consists of 12 residues. V was cut by 3 bases and J by 7 bases, with 6 bases left in between.

This clone was observed a single time. The V and J genes are TRBV19 and TRBJ2-1, with a tentative D call TRBD2 (5 bases). CDR1 and CDR2 (germline): LNHDA, SQIVND (reference sequence). V gave up 8 bases and J gave up 2 bases, with 10 bases separating them. The CDR3 sequence is 13 residues long. CDR3 loop: CASSRVPYNEQFF. Written as DNA, the CDR3 is TGTGCCAGTTCGAGGGTGCCCTACAATGAGCAGTTCTTC.

DNA for the CDR3: TGTGCCACCGCAGACCGGGACAGGGACACCGGGGAGCTGTTTTTT. As protein: CATADRDRDTGELFF. The chain uses TRBV15 and TRBJ2-2, with 9 bases aligning to TRBD1. This CDR3 comprises 15 residues. Germline CDR1 and CDR2: LNHNV and YYDKDF (reference sequence). Trimming removed 8 bases from V and 3 bases from J; junction bases left unmatched: 7. The full variable domain, completed using reference TRBV15 and TRBJ2-2, is DAMVIQNPRYQVTQFGKPVTLSCSQTLNHNVMYWYQQKSSQAPKLLFHYYDKDFNNEADTPDNFQSRRPNTSFCFLDIRSPGLGDTAMYLCATADRDRDTGELFFGEGSRLTVL.

The chain recombines TRBV15 with TRBJ2-5, with 7 bases lining up with TRBD1. The V and J ends lost 0 bases and 2 bases, in that order; junction bases with no gene match: 3. The length of the CDR3 is 15 residues. Germline assignment: CDR1 LNHNV and CDR2 YYDKDF (reference sequence). CDR3 loop: CATSRDPGQQETQYF. CDR3 coding DNA: TGTGCCACCAGCAGAGATCCGGGACAGCAAGAGACCCAGTACTTC.